These 14 T cell receptor beta chains came from one sample sequenced in a study of blood T cell repertoires in COVID-19. Clones were sequenced by immunoSEQ multiplex PCR, and TCRdb holds only the in-frame ones, with some missing. Of a few hundred thousand clones listed, 70% to 90% are singletons. Input material: PBMCs or T cells enriched from blood (not recorded which). The receptors stem from a woman under 30 who had been exposed to COVID-19.

The V gene is TRBV9, the J gene TRBJ2-1, with 9 bases fitting TRBD2. The V segment lost 0 bases and the J segment 5 bases; nucleotides outside the gene matches: 12. Germline V gene lookup returns CDR1 SGDLS and CDR2 YYNGEE. This CDR3 spans 18 amino acids. CDR3 in DNA: TGTGCCAGCAGCGTAGCCCACTCAAGCGGGGGGATCCACAATGAGCAGTTCTTC. It translates to CASSVAHSSGGIHNEQFF.

The genes are TRBV18 and TRBJ1-2; 7 bases match TRBD1. The CDR3 consists of 13 residues. The germline CDR1 and CDR2 sequences are KGHSH and LQKENI. The junction had 3 bases not matched to a gene; V was cut back by 3 bases and J by 5 bases. This CDR3 is CASSPQGEYGYTF. The CDR3 DNA reads TGTGCCAGCTCACCTCAGGGGGAGTATGGCTACACCTTC.

In this sample, this clone turned up a few times. V gene TRBV4-3 combines with J gene TRBJ1-4; unclear D gene. This CDR3 spans 16 amino acids. Germline CDR1 is LGHNA and CDR2 is YSLEER. Trimming took 1 base from V and 7 from J, leaving 16 bases between them. CDR3 sequence: CASSQGQRGSGEKLFF. CDR3 DNA: TGCGCCAGCAGCCAAGGGCAACGGGGATCGGGTGAAAAACTGTTTTTT.

This rearrangement joins TRBV28 to TRBJ2-1; 14 nucleotides line up with TRBD2. Germline V gene lookup returns CDR1 MDHEN and CDR2 SYDVKM. The CDR3 length is 15 residues. Germline trimming cut 10 bases from V and 7 bases from J; bases unmatched to any gene: 9. The CDR3 sequence is CATWRTSGRLNEQFF. CDR3 sequence (DNA): TGTGCCACCTGGAGGACTAGCGGGAGGTTAAATGAGCAGTTCTTC.

The V call is TRBV2, the J call TRBJ2-1; TRBD2 matches 7 bases. This CDR3 is 17 amino acids long. CDR1 SNHLY and CDR2 FYNNEI come from the germline V gene. Trimming took 7 bases from V and 0 from J; bases not matched to a gene: 12. CDR3 bases: TGTGCCAGCAATTCTGGGGGGGGATCCAGCTCCTACAATGAGCAGTTCTTC. Protein sequence: CASNSGGGSSSYNEQFF.

The genes are TRBV3-1 (or the pseudogene TRBV3-2) and TRBJ2-1; D is possibly TRBD1 (6 bases). Trimming removed 1 base at V and 9 bases at J, with 16 bases between. CDR1 is LGHDT, CDR2 YNNKEL, per germline (reference sequence). This CDR3 is 15 amino acids long. CDR3 sequence reads: CASSQVGTPGLEQFF. CDR3 in DNA: TGTGCCAGCAGCCAAGTTGGGACACCGGGGCTTGAGCAGTTCTTC.

This clone showed up just a few times. J is TRBJ2-7 and V is TRBV20-1; the match to TRBD1 covers 9 bases. Germline-derived CDR1 and CDR2 are DFQATT and SNEGSKA (reference sequence). The V gene end was trimmed by 3 bases and the J gene end by 3 bases; junction bases not matched to a gene: 6. The length of the CDR3 is 14 residues. CDR3 DNA sequence: TGCAGTGCTAGTCGGGACAGGGAGGGCTACGAGCAGTACTTC. This codes for CSASRDREGYEQYF.

V and J are TRBV15 and TRBJ2-1; D is perhaps TRBD2 (5 bases). Germline V gene lookup returns CDR1 LNHNV and CDR2 YYDKDF (reference sequence). V shed 0 bases and J shed 1 base, with 7 bases lying between them. This CDR3 is built from 15 residues. CDR3 in DNA: TGTGCCACCAGCAGAGAACGGGGATCCTACAATGAGCAGTTCTTC. Protein product: CATSRERGSYNEQFF.

This chain connects TRBV7-3 to TRBJ2-1, with 7 bases fitting TRBD2. Trimming took 2 bases from V and 8 from J; bases not matched to a gene: 9. Germline V lookup: CDR1 SGHTA, CDR2 FQGTGA. CDR3 length: 15 residues. The CDR3 DNA is TGTGCCAGCAGCTTATCGAGCGGGGAATCGGATGAGCAGTTCTTC. It yields the protein CASSLSSGESDEQFF.

The CDR3 DNA sequence: TGTGCCAGCAGTGACCGGACAGGGGGCACCATATATTTT. It codes for CASSDRTGGTIYF. The rearrangement joins TRBV12-3 or TRBV12-4 to TRBJ1-3; 10 bases are a match to TRBD1. This CDR3 contains 13 residues. J was trimmed by 9 bases and V by 5 bases; bases with no gene match: 4.

The sample holds one count of this clone. V gene TRBV9 combines with J gene TRBJ1-2; D may be TRBD1 (5 bases). The length of the CDR3 is 16 residues. CDR1 and CDR2 from the germline V gene are SGDLS and YYNGEE. Deletions cut 3 bases from V and 4 bases from J, with 19 bases between. The CDR3 spells CASSESPGLPSYGYTF. The CDR3 coding sequence is TGTGCCAGCAGCGAATCACCGGGACTCCCGTCCTATGGCTACACCTTC.

Points on this clone: Germline is not matched at one junction end, which may reflect a read error. The chain employs TRBV20-1 and TRBJ2-7; 15 bases are a match to TRBD2. Per germline, CDR1 DFQATT and CDR2 SNEGSKA (reference sequence). This CDR3 is 15 amino acids long. The chain's CDR3 is CSASGTSGRSSEQYF. The CDR3 DNA reads as TGCAGTGCTAGTGGGACTAGCGGGAGGTCCTCCGAGCAGTACTTC.

The rearrangement links TRBV30 to TRBJ2-5; perhaps TRBD2 as D (6 bases). The V end lost 4 bases, the J end lost 5 bases, and 11 bases lay between the germline ends. The CDR3 sequence is 12 residues long. Germline V gene sequence: CDR1 GTSNPN, CDR2 SVGIG (reference sequence). CDR3 sequence (DNA): TGTGCCTGGACGGGGGAGTGGGAGACCCAGTACTTC. Its translation is CAWTGEWETQYF.

This clone was seen once. The CDR3: CASSPNAGGNQPQHF. The CDR3 bases are TGTGCCAGCAGCCCTAACGCGGGCGGCAATCAGCCCCAGCATTTT. This chain connects TRBV16 to TRBJ1-5; D not certain. The CDR3 runs to 15 residues. V dropped 4 bases and J dropped 2 bases, with 12 bases sitting between them. In germline, CDR1 is KGHSY, CDR2 FQNENV.